Here is one TCR beta chain with its context. The sample belongs to a study of blood T cell repertoires in COVID-19. Turning to the study itself: The samples span acute and convalescent COVID-19 from the United States, Italy and Spain. T cells, B-cell-depleted T cells, or PBMCs provided the cDNA or gDNA that served as material.

Generated by immunoSEQ multiplex PCR, the TCRdb table keeps only in-frame clones and is missing some. The table has tens of thousands of clones, more than 80% seen once. Trimming took off 3 bases at V and 3 bases at J, with 11 bases between the two ends. The CDR3 is 14 amino acids. CDR1 SNHLY and CDR2 FYNNEI come from the germline V gene. The clonotype comes from a human donor in a cohort sampled during active COVID-19. The rearrangement links TRBV2 to TRBJ1-2; possibly TRBD1 for D (5 bases). Sample: peripheral blood. Here the CDR3 DNA reads TGTGCCAGCAGTGAGGGGGGAACCTACTATGGCTACACCTTC. Its translation: CASSEGGTYYGYTF.